This TCR beta chain comes out of a study of cytomegalovirus exposure and HLA in healthy donors. Findings of the study overall: Later analysis identified some 16,000 TCR beta sequences associated with HLA alleles, using a false discovery rate threshold of 0.05.

V was pared by 6 bases and J by 4 bases, with 15 bases of the junction left unmatched. CDR3 length: 17 amino acids. CDR1 and CDR2 (germline): SGHRS, YFSETQ. As concerns this clone: The antigen remains undetermined.

The PCR used 60 Vbeta and 13 Jbeta primers. This table comes from immunoSEQ multiplex PCR, and its TCRdb copy is limited to in-frame clones, with some not included. Here the sample spans 150,000 to 200,000 clones, about 88% being singletons. The sequenced material came from PBMCs. The TCR was taken from a girl in the first two years of life in good health and CMV-seronegative. This chain connects TRBV5-1 to TRBJ2-2, with TRBD1 matching 7 bases. This CDR3 is CASKGQLGTLGTGELFF. The CDR3, as DNA: TGCGCCAGCAAGGGACAGCTTGGGACCCTAGGCACCGGGGAGCTGTTTTTT.